This T cell receptor beta chain was obtained from a study of T cells expressing NK-cell markers. Background on the study: In sorted CD3+CD56+NKG2C+, CD3+CD56+NKG2C- and CD3+CD56-NKG2C+ T cells, TCR beta repertoires were obtained. Seven HCMV-seropositive donors and one seronegative donor made up the eight sequenced donors. Study results and caveats: Expanded clones of NKG2C+ T cells had an unclear HCMV specificity. Of CD8+ T cells, 1.0-7.0% belonged to dominant NKG2C+ clonotypes in several donors.

Regarding this clonotype: The antigen remains undetermined.

TCRdb reworked the 5' RACE reads into one entry per CDR3 protein, no DNA. This sample's table reports some 390,000 distinct CDR3 sequences. The receptor was isolated from a woman aged 50 to 65 in good health. Sequenced: blood T cells: a sorted CD56 or NKG2C T cell subset, CD4+ or CD8+ T cells, or bulk PBMC T cells (not recorded which).

The CDR3 protein is CSAVDSAIATNEKLFF. The chain recombines TRBV20-1 with TRBJ1-4; lacking DNA, the TRBD1 call made by TCRdb goes unchecked. Germline lookup yields CDR1 DFQATT and CDR2 SNEGSKA (reference sequence). This CDR3 region has 16 residues.